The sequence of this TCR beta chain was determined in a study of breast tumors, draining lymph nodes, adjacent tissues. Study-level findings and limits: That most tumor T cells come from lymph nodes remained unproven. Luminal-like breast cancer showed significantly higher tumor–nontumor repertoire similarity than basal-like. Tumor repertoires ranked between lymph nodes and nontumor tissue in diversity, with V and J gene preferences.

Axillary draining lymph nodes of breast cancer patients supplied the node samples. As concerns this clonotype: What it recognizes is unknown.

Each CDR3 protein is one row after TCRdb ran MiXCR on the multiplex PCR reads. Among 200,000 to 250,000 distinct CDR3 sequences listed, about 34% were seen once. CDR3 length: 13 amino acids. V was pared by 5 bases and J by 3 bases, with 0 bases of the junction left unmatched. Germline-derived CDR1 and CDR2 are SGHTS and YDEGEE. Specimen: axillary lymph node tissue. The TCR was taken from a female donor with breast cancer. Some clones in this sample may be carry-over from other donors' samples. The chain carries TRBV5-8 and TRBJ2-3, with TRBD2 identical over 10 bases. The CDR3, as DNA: TGTGCCAGCAGACTAGCGGGAACAGATACGCAGTATTTT. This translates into CASRLAGTDTQYF.